These T cell receptor beta chains were read from a single sample in a study of cytomegalovirus exposure and HLA in healthy donors. Clones were sequenced by immunoSEQ multiplex PCR, and TCRdb holds only the in-frame ones, with some missing. The top ten hold 2% to 2.5% of the sample, which has about 170,000 clones, roughly 80% seen once. The sequenced sample consisted of PBMCs. The receptors derive from a male donor in good health and CMV-seronegative. The CDR3 runs from the conserved cysteine through the conserved F or W.

CDR3 protein: CALADRADYGYTF
V gene: TRBV28
J gene: TRBJ1-2

CDR3 protein: CASSLSPGGGGYEQYF
V gene: TRBV7-9
J gene: TRBJ2-7

CDR3 protein: CASSGTEETQYF
V gene: TRBV6-5
J gene: TRBJ2-5

CDR3 protein: CASSEALWREGTYEQYF
V gene: TRBV6-1
J gene: TRBJ2-7

CDR3 protein: CASSQDRGQQETQYF
V gene: TRBV4-2
J gene: TRBJ2-5

CDR3 protein: CASSFGLVSDTQYF
V gene: TRBV28
J gene: TRBJ2-3

CDR3 protein: CASSQKSSMNTEAFF
V gene: TRBV4-3
J gene: TRBJ1-1

CDR3 protein: CASKPRDRGPPAEQYF
V gene: TRBV28
J gene: TRBJ2-7

CDR3 protein: CAWRGTGTYEQYF
V gene: TRBV30
J gene: TRBJ2-7

CDR3 protein: CASSQARWAGGQYF
V gene: TRBV4-1
J gene: TRBJ2-3

CDR3 protein: CASSQDSDNQPQHF
V gene: TRBV4-1
J gene: TRBJ1-5

CDR3 protein: CASSLGTGSYEQYF
V gene: TRBV7-6
J gene: TRBJ2-7

CDR3 protein: CASSLYSHRVNSYEQYF
V gene: TRBV5-6
J gene: -

CDR3 protein: CASSQATITGMGVSYEQYF
V gene: TRBV4-3
J gene: TRBJ2-7

CDR3 protein: CASSSGGVNTEAFF
V gene: TRBV28
J gene: TRBJ1-1

CDR3 protein: CASSLFRDRGYEQYF
V gene: TRBV7-2
J gene: TRBJ2-7

CDR3 protein: CASSQDPYRGDPGSGEQFF
V gene: TRBV4-3
J gene: TRBJ2-1

CDR3 protein: CASSRGQINEAFF
V gene: TRBV5-4
J gene: TRBJ1-1

CDR3 protein: CASSRGGPSYEQYF
V gene: TRBV6-5
J gene: -

CDR3 protein: CASSRTGANYGYTF
V gene: TRBV7-9
J gene: TRBJ1-2

CDR3 protein: CASQVGGTEAFF
V gene: TRBV19
J gene: TRBJ1-1

CDR3 protein: CASSANPQGEEGYTF
V gene: TRBV7-3
J gene: TRBJ1-2

CDR3 protein: CASSFGGGDETQYF
V gene: TRBV28
J gene: TRBJ2-5

CDR3 protein: CASSPTQGSPYGYTF
V gene: TRBV4-3
J gene: TRBJ1-2

CDR3 protein: CAITGDRGTGELFF
V gene: TRBV10-3
J gene: TRBJ2-2

CDR3 protein: CASSNRDRDTEAFF
V gene: TRBV7-2
J gene: TRBJ1-1

CDR3 protein: CASSLAAGRDTQYF
V gene: TRBV5-4
J gene: TRBJ2-3

CDR3 protein: CASSFAGQGVAEQYF
V gene: TRBV5-6
J gene: TRBJ2-7

CDR3 protein: CASSLGGRGYTF
V gene: TRBV7-2
J gene: TRBJ1-2

CDR3 protein: CASSSQDYEQYF
V gene: TRBV19
J gene: TRBJ2-7

CDR3 protein: CATSRVTGGTYEQYF
V gene: TRBV15
J gene: TRBJ2-7

CDR3 protein: CASSLGGISGRAADTQYF
V gene: TRBV5-1
J gene: TRBJ2-3

CDR3 protein: CASSEAGTGLTQYF
V gene: TRBV25-1
J gene: TRBJ2-3

CDR3 protein: CASSMSTSGGYNEQFF
V gene: TRBV19
J gene: TRBJ2-1

CDR3 protein: CASSLYVEETQYF
V gene: TRBV7-2
J gene: TRBJ2-5

CDR3 protein: CASSIDIGELFF
V gene: TRBV19
J gene: TRBJ2-2

CDR3 protein: CAWSSLGQTNYGYTF
V gene: TRBV30
J gene: TRBJ1-2

CDR3 protein: CASRSKGTNYGYTF
V gene: TRBV2
J gene: TRBJ1-2

CDR3 protein: CASSLGSGSSGNTIYF
V gene: TRBV6-5
J gene: TRBJ1-3

CDR3 protein: CASSLRLAGGSNTGELFF
V gene: TRBV5-1
J gene: TRBJ2-2

CDR3 protein: CASSQGVGLHF
V gene: TRBV7-3
J gene: TRBJ1-6

CDR3 protein: CASSEAPGSQETQYF
V gene: TRBV6-1
J gene: TRBJ2-5

CDR3 protein: CASSLGQALTADTQYF
V gene: TRBV5-4
J gene: TRBJ2-3